The TCR beta chain under discussion was sequenced for a study of Tregs in tolerant kidney transplant recipients. Overall study findings and caveats: Activated donor B cell expansion appeared to reveal the most relevant donor-specific TCRbeta repertoire. The small number of patients limits these findings pending further validation.

Trimming removed 0 bases from V and 2 bases from J, with 9 bases in between. CDR1 is SGHRS, CDR2 YFSETQ, per germline. This CDR3 contains 15 residues. A remark on this clone: Its target is unknown.

Repertoires were generated with immunoSEQ multiplex PCR, while TCRdb's copy carries only in-frame clones and drops some. This table holds roughly 120,000 clones, approximately 90% found once. The chain links TRBV5-1 to TRBJ2-4; no clear D gene. The sequence derives from a human donor in good health. The sample comprised CD4+ T cells from blood. CDR3 residues: CASSLGYGPKNIQYF. DNA for the CDR3: TGCGCCAGCAGCTTGGGTTACGGGCCCAAAAACATTCAGTACTTC.